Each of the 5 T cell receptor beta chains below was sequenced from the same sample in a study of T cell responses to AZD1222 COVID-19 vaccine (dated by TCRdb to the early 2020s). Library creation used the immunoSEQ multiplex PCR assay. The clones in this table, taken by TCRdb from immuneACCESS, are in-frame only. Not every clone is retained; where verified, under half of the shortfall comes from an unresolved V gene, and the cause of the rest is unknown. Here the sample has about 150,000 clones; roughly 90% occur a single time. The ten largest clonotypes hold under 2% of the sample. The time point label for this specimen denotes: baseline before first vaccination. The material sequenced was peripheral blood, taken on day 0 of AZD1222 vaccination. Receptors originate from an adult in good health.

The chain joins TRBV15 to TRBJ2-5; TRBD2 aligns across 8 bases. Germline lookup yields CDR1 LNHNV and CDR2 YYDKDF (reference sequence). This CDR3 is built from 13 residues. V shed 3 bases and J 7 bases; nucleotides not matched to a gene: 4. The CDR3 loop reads CATSSGGEGTQYF. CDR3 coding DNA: TGTGCCACCAGCAGCGGGGGGGAAGGGACCCAGTACTTC.

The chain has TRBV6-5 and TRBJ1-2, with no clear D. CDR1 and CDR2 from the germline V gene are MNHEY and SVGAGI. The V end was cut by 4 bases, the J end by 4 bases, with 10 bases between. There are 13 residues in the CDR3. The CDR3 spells CASSSDGSYGYTF. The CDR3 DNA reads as TGTGCCAGCAGTTCGGACGGATCCTATGGCTACACCTTC.

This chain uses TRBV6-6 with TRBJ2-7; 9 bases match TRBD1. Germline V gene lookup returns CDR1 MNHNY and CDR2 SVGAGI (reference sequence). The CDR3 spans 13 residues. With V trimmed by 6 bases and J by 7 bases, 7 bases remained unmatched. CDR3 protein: CASRIQGAREQYF. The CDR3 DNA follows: TGTGCCAGCAGGATACAGGGGGCACGGGAGCAGTACTTC.

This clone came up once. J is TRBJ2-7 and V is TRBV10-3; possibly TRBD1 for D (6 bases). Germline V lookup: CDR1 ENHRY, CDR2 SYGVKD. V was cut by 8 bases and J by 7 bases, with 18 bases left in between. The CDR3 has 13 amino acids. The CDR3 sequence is CAIQLQGWSEQYF. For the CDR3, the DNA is TGTGCCATCCAATTACAGGGTTGGAGTGAGCAGTACTTC.

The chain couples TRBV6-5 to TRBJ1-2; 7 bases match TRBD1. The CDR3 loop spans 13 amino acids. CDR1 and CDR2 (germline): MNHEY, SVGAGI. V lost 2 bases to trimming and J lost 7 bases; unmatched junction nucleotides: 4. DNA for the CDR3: TGTGCCAGCAGTTACCCCGGGACAGCTGGCTACACCTTC. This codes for CASSYPGTAGYTF.